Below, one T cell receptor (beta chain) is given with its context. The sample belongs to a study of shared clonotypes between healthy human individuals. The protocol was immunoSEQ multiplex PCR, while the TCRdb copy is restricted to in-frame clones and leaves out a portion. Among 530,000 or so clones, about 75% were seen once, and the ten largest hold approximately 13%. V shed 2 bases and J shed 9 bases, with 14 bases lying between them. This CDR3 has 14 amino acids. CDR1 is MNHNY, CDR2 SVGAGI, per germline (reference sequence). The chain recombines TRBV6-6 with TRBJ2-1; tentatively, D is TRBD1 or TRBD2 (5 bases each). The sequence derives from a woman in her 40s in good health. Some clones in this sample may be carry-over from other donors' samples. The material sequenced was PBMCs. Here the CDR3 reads CASSYRAGAGEQFF. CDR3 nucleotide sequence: TGTGCCAGCAGTTACCGGGCCGGGGCGGGTGAGCAGTTCTTC.